Listed here are 13 T cell receptor beta chains from one sample, sequenced in a study of T cell repertoires in cytomegalovirus infection. MiXCR, run by TCRdb on the reads, gives a single entry per CDR3 protein. The sample holds about 310,000 distinct CDR3 sequences, 9.6% seen once. The specimen was PBMCs. Every receptor here comes from a human donor in good health (CMV status not recorded). Some clones in this sample may be carry-over from other donors' samples.

This clonotype was seen ten or more times. This chain uses TRBV6-5 with TRBJ2-7, with a possible D match to TRBD2 (5 bases). In germline, CDR1 is MNHEY, CDR2 SVGAGI. The CDR3 is 14 residues long. Deletions cut 2 bases from V and 2 bases from J, with 10 bases between. This CDR3 reads CASSYREGPYEQYV. The CDR3, as DNA: TGTGCCAGCAGTTACAGAGAGGGCCCCTACGAGCAGTACGTC.

This clonotype was counted at least ten times. The chain employs TRBV7-8 and TRBJ1-2; possibly TRBD1 for D (6 bases). V gave up 5 bases and J gave up 4 bases, with 14 bases separating them. CDR3 length equals 14 residues. Germline CDR1 reads SGHVS; CDR2 reads FQNEAQ. The CDR3 nucleotides read TGTGCCAGCAGCCTACAGGGTACCAGCTATGGCTACACCTTC. Amino acids: CASSLQGTSYGYTF.

At least ten counts were recorded for this clonotype. The rearrangement links TRBV15 to TRBJ2-3; TRBD2 agrees at 9 bases. Germline values: CDR1 LNHNV, CDR2 YYDKDF (reference sequence). The CDR3 is made up of 19 amino acids. Germline trimming cut 0 bases from V and 4 bases from J; bases unmatched to any gene: 14. This CDR3 is CATSRDKGASGAKADTQYF. In DNA form, the CDR3 reads TGTGCCACCAGCAGAGATAAAGGAGCTAGCGGGGCAAAGGCAGATACGCAGTATTTT.

This clonotype has more than one count but fewer than ten. The chain combines TRBV20-1 with TRBJ1-5, with 10 bases identical to TRBD1. The V and J ends lost 6 bases and 4 bases, in that order; junction bases with no gene match: 9. Germline V gives CDR1 DFQATT, CDR2 SNEGSKA (reference sequence). The CDR3 consists of 15 residues. As DNA, the CDR3 is TGCAGTGCACGAACCCCGGGACAGGGGAATCAGCCCCAGCATTTT. The encoded protein is CSARTPGQGNQPQHF.

The V and J genes are TRBV29-1 and TRBJ2-1; D is possibly TRBD1 (5 bases). CDR1 is SQVTM and CDR2 is ANQGSEA in the germline V gene. The ends were cut back, 6 bases at V and 9 bases at J, with 18 bases in the middle. The CDR3 has 13 residues. The DNA for the CDR3 is TGCAGCGTAACGAACAGGATGCTCGGTGAGCAGTTCTTC. It specifies CSVTNRMLGEQFF.

This clonotype has a handful of counts. The chain recombines TRBV20-1 with TRBJ2-7; no definite D call. The ends were cut back, 2 bases at V and 11 bases at J, with 19 bases in the middle. Germline V lookup: CDR1 DFQATT, CDR2 SNEGSKA (reference sequence). This CDR3 contains 13 residues. The CDR3 DNA reads as TGCAGTGCTAGAAGCGACCCCATGGGGAAGGAGTACTTC. Encoded protein: CSARSDPMGKEYF.

Many counts were recorded for this clonotype. The rearrangement links TRBV7-9 to TRBJ2-1, with 7 bases identical to TRBD2. V shed 7 bases, J shed 5 bases, and the junction held 8 bases outside the gene matches. Germline V CDR1 and CDR2: SEHNR, FQNEAQ (reference sequence). The CDR3 contains 14 residues. CDR3 in amino acids: CASIPGGGDNEQFF. DNA of the CDR3: TGTGCCAGCATCCCTGGGGGGGGTGACAATGAGCAGTTCTTC.

Many counts were recorded for this clonotype. The rearrangement uses TRBV11-3 and TRBJ2-3; 14 bases match TRBD2. Germline CDR1 is SGHNT and CDR2 is YENEEA. The V segment lost 4 bases and the J segment 6 bases; nucleotides outside the gene matches: 6. The CDR3 totals 16 residues. CDR3 DNA: TGTGCCAGCAGCTCACGGACTAGCGGGGGGCTGGATACGCAGTATTTT. Amino acid sequence: CASSSRTSGGLDTQYF.

This clonotype was observed at least ten times. The V gene is TRBV27, the J gene TRBJ1-1; TRBD1 matches 7 bases. CDR3 length equals 15 residues. Per germline, CDR1 MNHEY and CDR2 SMNVEV (reference sequence). The V gene end was trimmed by 0 bases and the J gene end by 1 base; junction bases not matched to a gene: 2. As DNA, the CDR3 is TGTGCCAGCAGTTTATCAAGGGGGCGGAACACTGAAGCTTTCTTT. The encoded protein is CASSLSRGRNTEAFF.

The sample holds many counts of this clonotype. This chain connects TRBV5-4 to TRBJ2-1; 7 positions match TRBD2. Germline-derived CDR1 and CDR2 are SGHNT and YYREEE (reference sequence). The CDR3 is made up of 15 amino acids. V lost 4 bases to trimming and J lost 5 bases; unmatched junction nucleotides: 9. The CDR3 here is CASSRGLAVNNEQFF. CDR3 bases: TGTGCCAGCAGCCGGGGCCTAGCGGTAAACAATGAGCAGTTCTTC.

This clonotype was observed at least ten times. The chain recombines TRBV5-4 with TRBJ2-3, with a tentative D call TRBD2 (6 bases). The CDR3 loop spans 15 amino acids. V was pared by 0 bases and J by 4 bases, with 12 bases between. Germline V gives CDR1 SGHNT, CDR2 YYREEE (reference sequence). This chain's CDR3 is CASSLAPREADTQYF. CDR3 sequence (DNA): TGTGCCAGCAGCTTGGCCCCCAGGGAGGCAGATACGCAGTATTTT.

This clonotype has ten or more counts. The V gene is TRBV5-1, the J gene TRBJ2-1, with unresolved D. The CDR3 consists of 13 residues. The V and J ends lost 0 bases and 7 bases respectively, with 8 bases between them. Germline-derived CDR1 and CDR2 are SGHRS and YFSETQ. The CDR3 region has the DNA TGCGCCAGCAGCTTGGGACCTTTAAATGAGCAGTTCTTC. It encodes CASSLGPLNEQFF.

This clonotype was recorded many times. The CDR3 region is CASSMGLAVSYEQYF. CDR3 in DNA: TGTGCCAGCAGCATGGGACTAGCGGTCTCCTACGAGCAGTACTTC. The J gene is TRBJ2-7, the V gene TRBV7-9; 11 bases map to TRBD2. CDR1 is SEHNR and CDR2 is FQNEAQ in the germline V gene (reference sequence). The CDR3 runs to 15 residues. J was trimmed by 0 bases and V by 5 bases; bases with no gene match: 3.